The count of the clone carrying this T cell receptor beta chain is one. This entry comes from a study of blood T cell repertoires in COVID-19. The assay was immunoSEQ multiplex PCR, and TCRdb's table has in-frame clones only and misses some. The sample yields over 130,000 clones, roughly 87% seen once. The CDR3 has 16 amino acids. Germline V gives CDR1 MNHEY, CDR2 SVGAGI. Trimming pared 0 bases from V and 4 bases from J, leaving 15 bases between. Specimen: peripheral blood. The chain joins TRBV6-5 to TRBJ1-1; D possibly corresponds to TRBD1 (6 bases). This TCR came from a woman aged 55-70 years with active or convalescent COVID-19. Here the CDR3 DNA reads TGTGCCAGCAGTTACTCGATTGGGGGCGCGGGCACTGAAGCTTTCTTT. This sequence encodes CASSYSIGGAGTEAFF.